These 15 T cell receptor beta chains were all obtained from the same sample, sequenced in a study of a mutant IDH1 vaccine in newly diagnosed glioma. Indicated time point: baseline, week 1 (first vaccination visit). Treatment specified: pre-vaccination baseline after standard-of-care therapy. Produced via immunoSEQ multiplex PCR; TCRdb's table is partial and in-frame only. The sample has around 30,000 clones, 80% to 85% seen once. This material consisted of peripheral blood mononuclear cells (PBMCs), taken from a glioma patient treated with radiotherapy, temozolomide or both. Every receptor here comes from a man aged 50-59 years with glioma. Some clones in this sample may be carry-over from other donors' samples.

The genes are TRBV4-2 and TRBJ1-1; a possible D gene is TRBD1 (6 bases). CDR3 length equals 15 residues. Per germline, CDR1 LGHNA and CDR2 YNFKEQ. Trimming removed 4 bases from V and 5 bases from J, with 17 bases in between. The CDR3 reads CASSREGRGRTEAFF. Here the CDR3 DNA reads TGTGCCAGCAGCCGAGAGGGACGGGGGCGGACTGAAGCTTTCTTT.

The chain couples TRBV6-5 to TRBJ2-3, with 9 bases fitting TRBD2. Unmatched junction bases numbered 1, after V lost 0 bases and J lost 6 bases. The CDR3 length is 14 residues. The V gene's germline CDR1 is MNHEY and CDR2 SVGAGI. The CDR3 loop is CASSYSLAGDTQYF. The CDR3, as DNA: TGTGCCAGCAGTTACTCCCTAGCGGGGGATACGCAGTATTTT.

The J gene is TRBJ2-7, the V gene TRBV2; tentatively, D is TRBD2 (5 bases). In germline, CDR1 is SNHLY, CDR2 FYNNEI. The CDR3 covers 13 residues. V gave up 6 bases and J gave up 4 bases, with 13 bases separating them. CDR3 nucleotides: TGTGCCAGCAGCGGGCCCGGAGGATACGAGCAGTACTTC. Its translation is CASSGPGGYEQYF. The variable domain in full, with the rest retrieved from reference TRBV2 and TRBJ2-7, is EPEVTQTPSHQVTQMGQEVILRCVPISNHLYFYWYRQILGQKVEFLVSFYNNEISEKSEIFDDQFSVERPDGSNFTLKIRSTKLEDSAMYFCASSGPGGYEQYFGPGTRLTVT.

The chain has TRBV5-6 and TRBJ2-7; D is unclear. This CDR3 region has 15 residues. V was pared by 0 bases and J by 6 bases, with 16 bases between. Germline values: CDR1 SGHDT, CDR2 YYEEEE. The CDR3 is CASSLVDRKRGEQYF. Here the CDR3 DNA reads TGTGCCAGCAGCTTGGTGGACCGTAAACGAGGCGAGCAGTACTTC.

The chain uses TRBV2 and TRBJ1-1; 9 bases agree with TRBD1. CDR3 length: 14 residues. Germline assignment: CDR1 SNHLY and CDR2 FYNNEI. Losses at the gene ends were 3 bases for V and 5 bases for J; bases not matched to a gene: 4. This CDR3 reads CASSDVDRGTEAFF. The DNA of the CDR3 is TGTGCCAGCAGTGACGTTGACAGGGGGACTGAAGCTTTCTTT.

V usage is TRBV19 and J usage is TRBJ2-7; the D gene is possibly TRBD1 (6 bases). The germline V gene encodes CDR1 LNHDA and CDR2 SQIVND (reference sequence). The CDR3 runs to 13 residues. Trimming took 6 bases from V and 6 from J, leaving 15 bases between them. CDR3 amino acids: CASSTKAGVEQYF. The CDR3, as DNA: TGTGCCAGTAGCACCAAGGCAGGGGTCGAGCAGTACTTC.

This clone was seen a handful of times. This chain uses TRBV6-5 with TRBJ1-5; unclear D gene. The CDR3 runs to 13 residues. In germline, CDR1 is MNHEY, CDR2 SVGAGI. The germline V and J ends were trimmed by 4 bases and 5 bases, with 9 bases remaining between them. For the CDR3, the DNA is TGTGCCAGCAGTTGGGGTCGGGATCAGCCCCAGCATTTT. Protein product: CASSWGRDQPQHF.

The chain uses TRBV7-2 and TRBJ2-5; D possibly corresponds to TRBD1 (6 bases). CDR1 and CDR2 from the germline V gene are SGHTA and FQGNSA. CDR3 size: 14 residues. With 4 bases removed from V and 4 bases from J, the gap between germline ends came to 13 bases. The DNA of the CDR3 is TGTGCCAGCAGCTCAAGACAGGCTGGAGAGACCCAGTACTTC. Its protein is CASSSRQAGETQYF.

This chain joins TRBV15 and TRBJ2-2; maybe TRBD1 (5 bases). The CDR3 extends over 16 amino acids. V was cut by 0 bases and J by 6 bases, with 14 bases left in between. Per the germline V gene, CDR1 is LNHNV and CDR2 is YYDKDF (reference sequence). CDR3 sequence: CATSRDKSRGPGELFF. Here the CDR3 DNA reads TGTGCCACCAGCAGAGACAAATCAAGGGGCCCCGGGGAGCTGTTTTTT.

The genes are TRBV19 and TRBJ2-7, with 8 bases fitting TRBD2. The V segment lost 4 bases and the J segment 4 bases; nucleotides outside the gene matches: 9. CDR1 and CDR2 from the germline V gene are LNHDA and SQIVND (reference sequence). The CDR3 has 15 residues. The DNA of the CDR3 is TGTGCCAGTAGTAGACCGGGACTAGGGGTGTACGAGCAGTACTTC. Translation: CASSRPGLGVYEQYF.

CDR3 sequence: CASSMTGYEQYF. The CDR3 DNA reads TGTGCCAGTAGTATGACGGGCTACGAGCAGTACTTC. The V gene is TRBV19, the J gene TRBJ2-7; D is uncertain. CDR3 size: 12 residues. CDR1 is LNHDA and CDR2 is SQIVND in the germline V gene (reference sequence). The V end was cut by 3 bases, the J end by 3 bases, with 6 bases between.

The chain has TRBV2 and TRBJ2-1; D is uncertain. This CDR3 spans 13 amino acids. V lost 0 bases, J lost 2 bases, and 2 bases lay in between. Germline V gene sequence: CDR1 SNHLY, CDR2 FYNNEI. CDR3 region: CASSEAAYNEQFF. The CDR3 nucleotides are TGTGCCAGCAGTGAAGCGGCCTACAATGAGCAGTTCTTC.

V usage is TRBV27 and J usage is TRBJ2-1; D remains unclear. This CDR3 is 14 amino acids long. V was cut by 6 bases and J by 2 bases, with 11 bases left in between. Per germline, CDR1 MNHEY and CDR2 SMNVEV (reference sequence). The CDR3 reads CASSRNEPYNEQFF. As DNA, the CDR3 is TGTGCCAGCAGCCGAAACGAACCCTACAATGAGCAGTTCTTC.

The rearrangement uses TRBV9 and TRBJ2-2; D unresolved. V gave up 0 bases and J gave up 6 bases, with 3 bases separating them. CDR1 SGDLS and CDR2 YYNGEE come from the germline V gene. The CDR3 covers 12 residues. CDR3 in DNA: TGTGCCAGCAGCGTAGTTGCCGGGGAGCTGTTTTTT. Encoded protein: CASSVVAGELFF.

The CDR3 DNA sequence: TGTGCCAGCAGCCAAGTAACCGGGACGGATAATTCACCCCTCCACTTT. This gives the protein CASSQVTGTDNSPLHF. The gene calls are TRBV14 and TRBJ1-6, with D maybe TRBD1 (5 bases). The V gene's germline CDR1 is SGHDN and CDR2 FVKESK. The CDR3 has 16 residues. V lost 1 base to trimming and J lost 5 bases, with 12 bases between them.